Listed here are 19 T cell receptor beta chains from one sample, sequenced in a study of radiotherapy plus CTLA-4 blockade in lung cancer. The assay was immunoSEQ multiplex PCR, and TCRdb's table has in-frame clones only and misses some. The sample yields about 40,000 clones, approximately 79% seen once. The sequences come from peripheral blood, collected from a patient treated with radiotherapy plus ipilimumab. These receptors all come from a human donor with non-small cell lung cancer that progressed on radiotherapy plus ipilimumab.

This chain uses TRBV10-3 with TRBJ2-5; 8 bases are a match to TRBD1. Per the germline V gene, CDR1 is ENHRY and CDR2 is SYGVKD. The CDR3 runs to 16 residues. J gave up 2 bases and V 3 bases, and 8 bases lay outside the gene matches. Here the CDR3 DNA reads TGTGCCATCAGTGACCCGACCAGGACAGGGCAAGAGACCCAGTACTTC. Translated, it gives CAISDPTRTGQETQYF.

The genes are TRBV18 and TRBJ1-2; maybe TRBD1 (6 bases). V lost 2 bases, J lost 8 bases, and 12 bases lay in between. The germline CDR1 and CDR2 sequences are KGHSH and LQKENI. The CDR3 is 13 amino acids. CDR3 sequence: CASSPNRDSGYTF. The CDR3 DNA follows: TGTGCCAGCTCACCAAACAGGGATAGCGGCTACACCTTC.

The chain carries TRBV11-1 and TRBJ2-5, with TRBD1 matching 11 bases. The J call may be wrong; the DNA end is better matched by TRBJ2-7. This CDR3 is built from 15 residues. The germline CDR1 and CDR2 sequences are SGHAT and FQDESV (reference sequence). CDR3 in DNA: TGTGCCAGCAGCCGGGGACAGGGGGGAAGCTACGAGCAGTACTTC. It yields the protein CASSRGQGGSYEQYF.

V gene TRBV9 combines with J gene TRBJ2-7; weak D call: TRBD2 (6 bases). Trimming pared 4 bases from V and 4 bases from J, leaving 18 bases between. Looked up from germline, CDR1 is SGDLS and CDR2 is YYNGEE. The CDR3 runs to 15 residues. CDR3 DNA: TGTGCCAGCAGCCTAGCGCCGACTCCCGCTTACGAGCAGTACTTC. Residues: CASSLAPTPAYEQYF.

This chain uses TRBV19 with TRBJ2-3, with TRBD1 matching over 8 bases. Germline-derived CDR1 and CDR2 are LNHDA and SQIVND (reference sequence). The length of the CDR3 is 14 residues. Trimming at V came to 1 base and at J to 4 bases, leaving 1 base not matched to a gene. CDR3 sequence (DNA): TGTGCCAGTAGTATAGGGACAGGGTCAGATACGCAGTATTTT. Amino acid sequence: CASSIGTGSDTQYF.

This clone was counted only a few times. The CDR3 is CASSLHLQGSYGYTF. The CDR3 region has the DNA TGTGCCAGCAGTCTCCACCTACAGGGCAGCTATGGCTACACCTTC. V usage is TRBV28 and J usage is TRBJ1-2; a weak D match, TRBD1 (6 bases). CDR1 is MDHEN, CDR2 SYDVKM, per germline. V lost 5 bases, J lost 4 bases, and 17 bases lay in between. The CDR3 consists of 15 residues.

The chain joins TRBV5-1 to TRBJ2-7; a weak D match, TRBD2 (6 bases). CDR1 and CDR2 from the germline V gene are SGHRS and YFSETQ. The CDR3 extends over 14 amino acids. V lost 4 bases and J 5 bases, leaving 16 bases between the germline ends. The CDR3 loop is CASSTWGGRDEQYF. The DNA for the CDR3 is TGCGCCAGCAGCACCTGGGGAGGTAGGGACGAGCAGTACTTC.

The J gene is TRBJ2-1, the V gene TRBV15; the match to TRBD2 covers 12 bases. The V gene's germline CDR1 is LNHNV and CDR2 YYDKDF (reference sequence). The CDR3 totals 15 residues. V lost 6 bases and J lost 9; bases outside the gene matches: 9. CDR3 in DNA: TGTGCCACCAGGCGGGCTAGCGGGGGGGCCTTTGAGCAGTTCTTC. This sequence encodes CATRRASGGAFEQFF.

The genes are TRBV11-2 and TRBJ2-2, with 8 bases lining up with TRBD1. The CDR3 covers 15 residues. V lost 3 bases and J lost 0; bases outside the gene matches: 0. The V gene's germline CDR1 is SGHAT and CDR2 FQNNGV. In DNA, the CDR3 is TGTGCCAGCAGCTTGGACAGGGCGAACACCGGGGAGCTGTTTTTT. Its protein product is CASSLDRANTGELFF.

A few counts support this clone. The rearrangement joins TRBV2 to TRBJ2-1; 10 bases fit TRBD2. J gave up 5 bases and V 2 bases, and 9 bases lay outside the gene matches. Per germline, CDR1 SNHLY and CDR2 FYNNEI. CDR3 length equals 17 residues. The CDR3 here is CASSEPAERGGNNEQFF. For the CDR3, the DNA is TGTGCCAGCAGTGAACCCGCAGAGCGGGGGGGAAACAATGAGCAGTTCTTC. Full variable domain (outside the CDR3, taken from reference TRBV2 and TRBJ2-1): EPEVTQTPSHQVTQMGQEVILRCVPISNHLYFYWYRQILGQKVEFLVSFYNNEISEKSEIFDDQFSVERPDGSNFTLKIRSTKLEDSAMYFCASSEPAERGGNNEQFFGPGTRLTVL.

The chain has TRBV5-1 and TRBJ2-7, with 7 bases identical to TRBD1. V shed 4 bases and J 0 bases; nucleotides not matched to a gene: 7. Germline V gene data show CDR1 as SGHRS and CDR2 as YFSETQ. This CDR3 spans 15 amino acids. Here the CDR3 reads CASSGSGGPSYEQYF. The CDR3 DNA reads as TGCGCCAGCAGCGGGTCAGGGGGACCCTCCTACGAGCAGTACTTC.

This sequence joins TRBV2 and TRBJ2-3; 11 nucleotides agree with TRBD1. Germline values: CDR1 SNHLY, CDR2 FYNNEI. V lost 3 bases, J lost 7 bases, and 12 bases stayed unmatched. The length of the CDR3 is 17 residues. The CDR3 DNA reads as TGTGCCAGCAGTGACCATTCGGACAGGGGGCGCCTAAATACGCAGTATTTT. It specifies CASSDHSDRGRLNTQYF. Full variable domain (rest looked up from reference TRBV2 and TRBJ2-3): EPEVTQTPSHQVTQMGQEVILRCVPISNHLYFYWYRQILGQKVEFLVSFYNNEISEKSEIFDDQFSVERPDGSNFTLKIRSTKLEDSAMYFCASSDHSDRGRLNTQYFGPGTRLTVL.

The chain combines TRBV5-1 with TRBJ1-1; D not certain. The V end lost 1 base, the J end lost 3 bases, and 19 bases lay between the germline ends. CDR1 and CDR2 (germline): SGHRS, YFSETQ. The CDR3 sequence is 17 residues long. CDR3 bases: TGCGCCAGCAGCTTGTTGTCCGGGTCCCTAATGCACACTGAAGCTTTCTTT. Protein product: CASSLLSGSLMHTEAFF.

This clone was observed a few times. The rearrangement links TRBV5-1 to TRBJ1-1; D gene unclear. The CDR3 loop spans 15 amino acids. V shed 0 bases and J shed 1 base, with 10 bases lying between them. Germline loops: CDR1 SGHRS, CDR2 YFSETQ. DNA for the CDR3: TGCGCCAGCAGCTTGGGTTCGACAACGAACACTGAAGCTTTCTTT. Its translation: CASSLGSTTNTEAFF.

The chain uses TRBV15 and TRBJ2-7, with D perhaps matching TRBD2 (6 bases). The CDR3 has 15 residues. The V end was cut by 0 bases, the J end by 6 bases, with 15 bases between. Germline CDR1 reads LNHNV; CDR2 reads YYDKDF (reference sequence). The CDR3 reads CATSRDVEGICEQYF. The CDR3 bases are TGTGCCACCAGCAGAGATGTGGAGGGGATCTGCGAGCAGTACTTC.

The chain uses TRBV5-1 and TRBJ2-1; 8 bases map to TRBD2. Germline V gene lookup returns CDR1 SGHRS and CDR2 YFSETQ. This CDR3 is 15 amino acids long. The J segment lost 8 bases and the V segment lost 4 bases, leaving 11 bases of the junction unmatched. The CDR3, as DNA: TGCGCCAGCAGCATGGGGGGGACTAGGGCCGATGAGCAGTTCTTC. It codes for CASSMGGTRADEQFF.

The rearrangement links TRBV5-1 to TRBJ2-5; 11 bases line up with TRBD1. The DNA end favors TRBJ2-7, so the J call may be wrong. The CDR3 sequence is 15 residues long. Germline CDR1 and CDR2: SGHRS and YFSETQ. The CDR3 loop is CASSDPGTGGYEQYF. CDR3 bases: TGCGCCAGCAGCGATCCCGGGACAGGGGGTTACGAGCAGTACTTC.

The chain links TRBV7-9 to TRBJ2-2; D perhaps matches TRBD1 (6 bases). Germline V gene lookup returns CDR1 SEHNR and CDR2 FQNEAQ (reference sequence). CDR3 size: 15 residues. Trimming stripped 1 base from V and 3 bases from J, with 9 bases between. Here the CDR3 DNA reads TGTGCCAGCAGCTTAGGGGCAGGGGACACCGGGGAGCTGTTTTTT. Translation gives CASSLGAGDTGELFF.

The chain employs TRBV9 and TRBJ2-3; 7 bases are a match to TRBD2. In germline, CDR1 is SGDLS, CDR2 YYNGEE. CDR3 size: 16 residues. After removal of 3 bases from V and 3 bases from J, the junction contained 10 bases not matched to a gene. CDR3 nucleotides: TGTGCCAGCAGCGCCTCAGGGTGGGGGGGTACAGATACGCAGTATTTT. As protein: CASSASGWGGTDTQYF.